A selection of T cell receptor beta chains follows, all from one sample in a study of T cells in Graves' hyperthyroidism and ophthalmopathy. TCRdb redid the calling of the multiplex PCR reads with MiXCR, one entry per CDR3 protein. The sample consists of a few hundred thousand distinct CDR3 sequences, 40% to 55% of them appearing once. The specimen sequenced was peripheral blood or thyroid tissue (not recorded which). The receptors originated from a woman between 18 and 29 years old with Graves' hyperthyroidism. Each CDR3 is given with its conserved first and last residue.

v_call	j_call	cdr3_aa
TRBV20-1	TRBJ1-5	CSAISRVYSNQPQHF
TRBV10-2	TRBJ1-2	CASSESVGGGGYTF
TRBV29-1	TRBJ1-1	CSLVRGRTEAFF
TRBV6-2/TRBV6-3	TRBJ2-7	CASRSRDRGHEQYF
TRBV7-3	TRBJ2-5	CASRPTSAQDLQETQYF
TRBV7-2	TRBJ1-6	CASSPTRVRAEKGSPLHF
TRBV27	TRBJ1-2	CASSLDRGVNGYTF
TRBV2	TRBJ2-5	CASRGLAVLRGETQYF
TRBV4-2	TRBJ1-4	CASSQSIVGDEKLFF
TRBV7-9	TRBJ2-6	CASSDRAGGANVLTF
TRBV2	TRBJ1-2	CARGGIGSYYGYTF
TRBV14	TRBJ2-5	CASSQGQVGETQYF
TRBV2	TRBJ2-3	CASSGLTSGRTDTQYF
TRBV20-1	TRBJ1-1	CSARDASSVWEAFF
TRBV10-3	TRBJ2-1	CAISHGGISYNEQFF
TRBV7-9	TRBJ2-7	CASSDPSSIYEQYF
TRBV15	TRBJ1-2	CATSSERPSYGYTF
TRBV15	TRBJ1-1	CATTRLGDLTNNEAFF
TRBV29-1	TRBJ2-5	CSVAGLAGEEGQETQYF
TRBV9	TRBJ2-7	CASSAGAGQGHEQYF
TRBV29-1	TRBJ2-1	CSVGSHEQFF
TRBV7-9	TRBJ1-4	CASSLALGGATNEKLFF
TRBV5-6	TRBJ2-5	CASSMYGTPNQPQYF
TRBV7-3	TRBJ1-1	CASSLNEDRAAFF
TRBV10-3	TRBJ2-3	CAITGSGSRTANYTDTQYF
TRBV29-1	TRBJ1-1	CSVVGQLNTEAFF
TRBV5-1	TRBJ2-1	CASSFAGAKYNEQFF
TRBV10-3	TRBJ2-7	CAISDFQGMDNYEQYF
TRBV5-5	TRBJ2-7	CASSLVDLTSYEQYF
TRBV7-9	TRBJ2-1	CASSQSSYNEQFF
TRBV3-1	TRBJ1-5	CASSPKGDRGDYSNQPQHF
TRBV4-1	TRBJ1-2	CASSRRTGRYGYTF
TRBV29-1	TRBJ2-7	CSVTGTGNEQYF
TRBV10-2	TRBJ1-2	CASSENRNCGYTF
TRBV24-1	TRBJ2-2	CATSDSGLAGHGELFF
TRBV6-6	TRBJ2-7	CASSNPGRLHPYEQYF
TRBV29-1	TRBJ2-2	CSVARTGTTTGELFF
TRBV12-3/TRBV12-4	TRBJ2-7	CASSRPGQGPYYEQYF
TRBV12-3/TRBV12-4	TRBJ2-5	CASSMNGETQYF
TRBV12-3/TRBV12-4	TRBJ2-3	CASSAPGRSSTDTQYF
TRBV4-2	TRBJ2-3	CASSPTPVSTDTQYF
TRBV9	TRBJ2-7	CASSVGGTHSYEQYF